Listed below are T cell receptor beta chains from one sample, sequenced in a study of T-cell memory formation after mild COVID-19. TCRdb used MiXCR to reprocess the 5' RACE reads, holding one entry per CDR3 protein. The table has 80,000 to 130,000 distinct CDR3 sequences, 11% seen once. The sample consisted of PBMCs or a T cell subset sorted from them (not recorded which). Every receptor here comes from a man in his late teens or twenties who had mild COVID-19 (a few samples of this study predate the infection). Cell type and time point are not known. Both conserved end residues are part of each CDR3. A D gene is named only where the DNA matches it firmly. Not all rows give a size; the values are once, few, many and, for expanded clones, a class.

J gene	clone size	V gene	D gene	CDR3 protein	CDR3 DNA
TRBJ1-5	NA	TRBV4-1	TRBD1	CASSRQGYQPQHF	TGCGCCAGCAGCCGACAGGGATATCAGCCCCAGCATTTT
TRBJ2-2	few	TRBV19	NA	CASRMGSSGELFF	TGTGCCAGTAGAATGGGCAGCTCCGGGGAGCTGTTTTTT
TRBJ2-3	NA	TRBV27	NA	CASSLLGGGGTDTQYF	TGTGCCAGCAGTTTACTGGGAGGGGGCGGCACAGATACGCAGTATTTT
TRBJ2-3	few	TRBV4-1	NA	CASSQSSTDTQYF	TGCGCCAGCAGCCAGTCAAGCACAGATACGCAGTATTTT
TRBJ1-6	many	TRBV9	NA	CASKGGMGNSPLHF	TGTGCCAGCAAGGGAGGTATGGGAAATTCACCCCTCCACTTT
TRBJ2-2	many	TRBV7-9	TRBD2	CASSAGLAVITGELFF	TGTGCCAGCAGCGCGGGACTAGCGGTTATCACCGGGGAGCTGTTTTTT
TRBJ2-3	NA	TRBV7-7	TRBD2	CASSLSSPTGGSTDTQYF	TGTGCCAGCAGCTTATCATCCCCCACGGGGGGAAGCACAGATACGCAGTATTTT
TRBJ1-3	NA	TRBV7-9	NA	CASSSATGSPGNTIYF	TGTGCCAGCAGCTCCGCTACAGGGTCACCTGGAAACACCATATATTTT
TRBJ2-2	few	TRBV9	NA	CASSVVPGELFF	TGTGCCAGCAGCGTAGTCCCAGGGGAGCTGTTTTTT
TRBJ2-4	few	TRBV5-5	NA	CASRQEGKNIQYF	TGTGCCAGCCGGCAGGAGGGGAAAAACATTCAGTACTTC
TRBJ2-7	NA	TRBV10-3	TRBD1	CAISETNSGTGPYEQYF	TGTGCCATCAGTGAGACGAATTCCGGGACAGGTCCCTACGAGCAGTACTTC
TRBJ2-7	NA	TRBV6-6	NA	CASTPLDRPSFYEQYF	TGTGCCAGCACTCCCCTTGACAGACCATCTTTCTACGAGCAGTACTTC
TRBJ1-6	few	TRBV4-1	NA	CASSQDPGNSPLHF	TGCGCCAGCAGCCAAGATCCGGGAAATTCACCCCTCCACTTT
TRBJ2-3	many	TRBV6-6	NA	CASSYSAQGGPDTQYF	TGTGCCAGCAGTTACTCAGCTCAGGGGGGCCCAGATACGCAGTATTTT
TRBJ1-1	NA	TRBV7-9	NA	CASTPVTTDTLPEAFF	TGTGCCAGCACCCCCGTCACGACGGATACGCTACCTGAAGCTTTCTTT
TRBJ2-2	NA	TRBV7-6	TRBD1	CASSLRQGLNRELFF	TGTGCCAGCAGCTTACGACAGGGGCTGAATCGGGAGCTGTTTTTT
TRBJ2-7	NA	TRBV28	NA	CASIFHPYEQYF	TGTGCCAGCATTTTCCACCCCTACGAGCAGTACTTC
TRBJ2-7	few	TRBV12-3/TRBV12-4	NA	CASSSVVYEQYF	TGTGCCAGCAGTTCAGTCGTCTACGAGCAGTACTTC
TRBJ2-7	NA	TRBV6-2/TRBV6-3	NA	CASNSGAYEQYF	TGTGCCAGCAACTCAGGGGCCTACGAGCAGTACTTC
TRBJ2-2	NA	TRBV6-5	TRBD2	CATNSGDTGELFF	TGTGCCACCAATAGCGGGGACACCGGGGAGCTGTTTTTT
TRBJ1-1	many	TRBV5-1	NA	CASSLVPQETFF	TGCGCCAGCAGCTTGGTCCCCCAGGAGACTTTCTTT
TRBJ2-7	few	TRBV5-1	NA	CASSLVSSSYEQYF	TGCGCCAGCAGCTTGGTTTCCAGCTCCTACGAGCAGTACTTC
TRBJ1-5	few	TRBV19	NA	CASSIADSQPQHF	TGTGCCAGTAGTATAGCGGACAGTCAGCCCCAGCATTTT
TRBJ2-5	NA	TRBV3-1	TRBD1	CASSQPGQARETQYF	TGTGCCAGCAGCCAGCCAGGACAGGCGAGAGAGACCCAGTACTTC
TRBJ1-1	few	TRBV7-9	NA	CASFGLNTEAFF	TGTGCCAGCTTCGGGCTGAACACTGAAGCTTTCTTT
TRBJ2-2	many	TRBV12-3/TRBV12-4	NA	CASSSLLRGELFF	TGTGCCAGCAGTTCCTTGCTTAGGGGGGAGCTGTTTTTT
TRBJ1-1	NA	TRBV7-9	TRBD1	CAGSSSRLDRGRYTEAFF	TGTGCCGGCAGCTCCTCACGCTTGGACAGGGGGCGATACACTGAAGCTTTCTTT
TRBJ1-1	many	TRBV29-1	NA	CSVYRDTEAFF	TGCAGCGTTTACAGGGACACTGAAGCTTTCTTT
TRBJ1-2	few	TRBV6-1	NA	CASRGSNFYGYTF	TGTGCCAGCAGAGGAAGCAACTTTTATGGCTACACCTTC
TRBJ1-1	many	TRBV5-1	NA	CASSLNGENTEAFF	TGCGCCAGCAGCTTGAACGGAGAGAACACTGAAGCTTTCTTT
TRBJ2-7	NA	TRBV5-4	NA	CASSLIGETYEQYF	TGTGCCAGCAGCTTGATCGGGGAAACGTACGAGCAGTACTTC
TRBJ2-5	many	TRBV6-2/TRBV6-3	TRBD1	CASDTQGKTQYF	TGTGCCAGCGATACACAGGGGAAGACCCAGTACTTC
TRBJ2-2	many	TRBV6-2/TRBV6-3	NA	CASSSHLDTGELFF	TGTGCCAGCAGTTCCCACTTAGACACCGGGGAGCTGTTTTTT